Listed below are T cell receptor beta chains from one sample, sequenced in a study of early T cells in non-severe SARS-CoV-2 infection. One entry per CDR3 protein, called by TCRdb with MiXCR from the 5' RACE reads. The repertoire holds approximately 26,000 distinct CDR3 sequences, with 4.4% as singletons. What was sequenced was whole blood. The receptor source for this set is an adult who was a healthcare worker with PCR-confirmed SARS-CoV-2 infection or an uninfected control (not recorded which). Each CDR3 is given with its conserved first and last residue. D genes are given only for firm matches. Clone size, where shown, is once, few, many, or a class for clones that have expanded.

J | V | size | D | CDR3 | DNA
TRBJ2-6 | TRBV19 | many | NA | CASSSKEGSGANVLTF | TGTGCCAGTAGTTCAAAGGAGGGGTCTGGGGCCAACGTCCTGACTTTC
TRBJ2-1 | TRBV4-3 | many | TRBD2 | CASSQTGTSSYNEQFF | TGCGCCAGCAGCCAGACCGGGACTAGCTCCTACAATGAGCAGTTCTTC
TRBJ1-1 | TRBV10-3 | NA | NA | CAIRIQENTEAFF | TGTGCCATCAGGATACAGGAGAACACTGAAGCTTTCTTT
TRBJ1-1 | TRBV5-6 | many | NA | CASSLGQFLQNTEAFF | TGTGCCAGCAGCTTGGGGCAGTTCCTCCAGAACACTGAAGCTTTCTTT
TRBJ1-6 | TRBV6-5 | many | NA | CASSRSGHNNSPLHF | TGTGCCAGCAGCCGATCTGGACACAATAATTCACCCCTCCACTTT
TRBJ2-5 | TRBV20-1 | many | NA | CSARDATNPQETQYF | TGCAGTGCTAGAGATGCTACAAATCCTCAAGAGACCCAGTACTTC
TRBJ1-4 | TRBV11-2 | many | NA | CASSLVGNPLEKLFF | TGTGCCAGCAGCTTAGTGGGGAATCCCTTAGAAAAACTGTTTTTT
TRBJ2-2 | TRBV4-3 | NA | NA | CASSQDHGRSGELFF | TGCGCCAGCAGCCAAGATCATGGGCGGAGTGGGGAGCTGTTTTTT
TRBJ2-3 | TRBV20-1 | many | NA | CSAREPRGGGRTDTQYF | TGCAGTGCTAGAGAGCCTAGGGGGGGAGGAAGGACAGATACGCAGTATTTT
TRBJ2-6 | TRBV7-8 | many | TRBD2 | CASSWGSSGLSGANVLTF | TGTGCCAGCAGCTGGGGGTCTAGCGGCCTCTCTGGGGCCAACGTCCTGACTTTC
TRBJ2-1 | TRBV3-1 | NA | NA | CASSQEGGTSSYNEQFF | TGTGCCAGCAGCCAAGAAGGCGGGACGAGTTCCTACAATGAGCAGTTCTTC
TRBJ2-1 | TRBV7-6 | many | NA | CASSYRGNEQFF | TGTGCCAGCAGCTATAGAGGCAATGAGCAGTTCTTC
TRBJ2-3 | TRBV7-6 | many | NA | CASSPQPEADTQYF | TGTGCCAGCAGCCCCCAGCCGGAGGCAGATACGCAGTATTTT
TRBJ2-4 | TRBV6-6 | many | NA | CASSYHGTLAKNIQYF | TGTGCCAGCAGTTATCACGGCACCTTAGCCAAAAACATTCAGTACTTC
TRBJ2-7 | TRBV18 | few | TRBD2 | CASSELGGEPYEQYF | TGTGCCAGCTCAGAACTTGGGGGGGAGCCCTACGAGCAGTACTTC
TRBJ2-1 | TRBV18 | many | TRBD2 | CASSPLRREGLDEQFF | TGTGCCAGCTCACCACTTAGGAGGGAGGGCCTTGATGAGCAGTTCTTC
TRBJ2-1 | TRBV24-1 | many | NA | CATSDGTRGIINNEQFF | TGTGCCACCAGTGATGGAACCCGCGGGATAATAAACAATGAGCAGTTCTTC
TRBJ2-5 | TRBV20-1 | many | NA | CSARDASGGFGTQYF | TGCAGTGCTAGAGATGCATCTGGAGGCTTTGGGACCCAGTACTTC
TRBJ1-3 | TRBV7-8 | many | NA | CASSYTEFSGNTIYF | TGTGCCAGCAGCTACACCGAGTTCTCTGGAAACACCATATATTTT
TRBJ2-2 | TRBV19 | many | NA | CASSIEFTGELFF | TGTGCCAGTAGTATAGAGTTCACCGGGGAGCTGTTTTTT
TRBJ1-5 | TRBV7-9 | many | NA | CASSLGLGWARNQPQHF | TGTGCCAGCAGCTTAGGCTTAGGTTGGGCGAGAAATCAGCCCCAGCATTTT
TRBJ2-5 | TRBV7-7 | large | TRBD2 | CASSYTSGSTETQYF | TGTGCTAGCAGCTATACTAGCGGGAGTACCGAGACCCAGTACTTC
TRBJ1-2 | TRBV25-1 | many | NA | CASSEQTGYTF | TGTGCCAGCAGTGAACAGACTGGCTACACCTTC
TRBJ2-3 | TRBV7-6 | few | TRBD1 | CASSLGQGPMTDTQYF | TGTGCCAGCAGCCTTGGACAGGGGCCGATGACAGATACGCAGTATTTT
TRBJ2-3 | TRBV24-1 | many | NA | CATSAPTTPTDTQYF | TGTGCCACCAGTGCCCCGACTACTCCCACAGATACGCAGTATTTT
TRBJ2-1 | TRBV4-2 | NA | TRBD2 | CASSQLAGGPNEQFF | TGTGCCAGCAGCCAGCTAGCGGGAGGGCCAAATGAGCAGTTCTTC
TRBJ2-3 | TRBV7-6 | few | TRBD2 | CASSLAASGRTDTQYF | TGTGCCAGCAGCTTAGCAGCGAGCGGGAGGACAGATACGCAGTATTTT
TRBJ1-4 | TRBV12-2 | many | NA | CASFPVFF | TGTGCAAGTTTCCCGGTGTTTTTT
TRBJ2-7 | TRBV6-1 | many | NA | CASGGYEQYF | TGTGCCAGCGGGGGCTACGAGCAGTACTTC
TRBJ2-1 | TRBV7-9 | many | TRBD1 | CASSYKPGQVYNEQFF | TGTGCCAGCAGCTATAAGCCGGGACAGGTCTACAATGAGCAGTTCTTC
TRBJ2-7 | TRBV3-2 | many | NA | CASSHSRGYEQYF | TGTGCCAGCAGCCATTCTAGAGGCTACGAGCAGTACTTC
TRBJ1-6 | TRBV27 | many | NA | CASSVQGSYNSPLHF | TGTGCCAGCAGTGTACAGGGCTCCTATAATTCACCCCTCCACTTT
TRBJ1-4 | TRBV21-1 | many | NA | CASSPMGEKLFF | TGTGCCAGCAGCCCTATGGGCGAAAAACTGTTTTTT
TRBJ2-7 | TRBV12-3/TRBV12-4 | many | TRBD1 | CASSPGQGSYEQYF | TGTGCCAGCAGCCCCGGACAGGGTTCCTACGAGCAGTACTTC
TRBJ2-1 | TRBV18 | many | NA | CASSIRQAVVNEQFF | TGTGCCAGCTCAATACGGCAGGCGGTCGTCAATGAGCAGTTCTTC
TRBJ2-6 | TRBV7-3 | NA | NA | CASSFSGLSPLSGANVLTF | TGTGCCAGCAGCTTCTCCGGGCTTTCCCCGCTCTCTGGGGCCAACGTCCTGACTTTC
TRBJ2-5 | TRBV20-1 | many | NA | CSARGTSRETQYF | TGCAGTGCTAGGGGGACTTCACGCGAGACCCAGTACTTC
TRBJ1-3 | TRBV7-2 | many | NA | CASSWGHGSGNTIYF | TGTGCCAGCAGCTGGGGACACGGCTCTGGAAACACCATATATTTT
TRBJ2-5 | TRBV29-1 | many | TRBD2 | CSVREGAETQYF | TGCAGCGTCCGGGAGGGCGCGGAGACCCAGTACTTC
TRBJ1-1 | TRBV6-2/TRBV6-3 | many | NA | CASSYSMERGFF | TGTGCCAGCAGTTACTCAATGGAGCGGGGATTCTTT
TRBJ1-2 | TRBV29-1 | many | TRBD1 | CSGGTGPGYTF | TGCAGTGGGGGGACAGGGCCTGGCTACACCTTC
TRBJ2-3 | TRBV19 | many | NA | CASRRTGDTDTQYF | TGTGCCAGTAGGAGGACTGGGGACACAGATACGCAGTATTTT
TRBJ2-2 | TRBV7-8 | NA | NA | CASSLEFRGETNTGELFF | TGTGCCAGCAGCTTAGAATTCAGGGGCGAAACGAACACCGGGGAGCTGTTTTTT
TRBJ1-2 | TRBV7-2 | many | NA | CASSLTDRNYGYTF | TGTGCCAGCAGCTTAACCGACAGGAACTATGGCTACACCTTC
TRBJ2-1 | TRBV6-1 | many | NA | CASSEAADYNEQFF | TGTGCCAGCAGTGAAGCGGCAGACTACAATGAGCAGTTCTTC
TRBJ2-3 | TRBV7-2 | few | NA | CASSLFLASSTDTQYF | TGTGCCAGCAGCTTATTTCTGGCATCAAGCACAGATACGCAGTATTTT
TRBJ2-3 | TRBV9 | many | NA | CASSGGAGTAVADTQYF | TGTGCCAGCAGCGGCGGGGCGGGGACCGCAGTGGCAGATACGCAGTATTTT
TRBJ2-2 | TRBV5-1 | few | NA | CASSLATTNTGELFF | TGCGCCAGCAGCTTGGCGACAACGAACACCGGGGAGCTGTTTTTT
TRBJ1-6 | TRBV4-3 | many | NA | CASSQGSYNSPLHF | TGCGCCAGCAGCCAGGGGTCCTATAATTCACCCCTCCACTTT
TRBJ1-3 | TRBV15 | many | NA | CATSRDQGFGNTIYF | TGTGCCACCAGCAGAGATCAGGGGTTCGGAAACACCATATATTTT
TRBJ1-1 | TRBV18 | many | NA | CASSLYMENTEAFF | TGTGCCAGCTCTCTCTACATGGAGAACACTGAAGCTTTCTTT
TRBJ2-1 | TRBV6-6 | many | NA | CASSTRGPAYNEQFF | TGTGCCAGCAGTACCCGCGGACCCGCCTACAATGAGCAGTTCTTC
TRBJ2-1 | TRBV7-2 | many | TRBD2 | CASSPSGGSYNEQFF | TGTGCCAGCAGCCCCAGCGGGGGCTCCTACAATGAGCAGTTCTTC
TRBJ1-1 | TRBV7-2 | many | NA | CASSLAGPNTEAFF | TGTGCCAGCAGCTTAGCAGGACCGAACACTGAAGCTTTCTTT
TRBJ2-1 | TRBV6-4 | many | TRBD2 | CASSDRVGGVDEQFF | TGTGCCAGCAGTGACCGGGTGGGAGGGGTGGATGAGCAGTTCTTC